Below, one TCR beta chain is given with its context. Its antigen is currently not known. Qualities for individual bases were not recorded, and no much larger clone is one base off. This entry is derived from a study of blood T cell repertoires in COVID-19 (dated by TCRdb to the early 2020s). Describing the broader study: Collaborator samples came from the United States, Italy and Spain and covered acute and convalescent phases of COVID-19. The prospective study material was composed of cDNA or gDNA derived from T cells, B-cell-depleted T cells, or PBMCs. The dataset comprised deeply sampled blood TCRbeta repertoires from subjects exposed to, actively infected with, or recovered from COVID-19. The repertoires were released in a freely available public database intended as a resource for research on the immune response to SARS-CoV-2. The samples were drawn from two sources: the first 160 participants of the ongoing ImmuneRACE study, and 1,254 subjects contributed by 6 global collaborators. Sample metadata almost always included a de-identified subject ID, COVID-19 status, age in years and sex. Where HLA class I and class II types were available, the types were taken from metadata supplied by the sample provider, not from assay-based typing.

Summary of the overall study and its limitations: How much clinical and demographic metadata was included differed by source and by participant, and the metadata was provided uncurated.

The immunoSEQ Assay, a bias-controlled multiplex PCR, was used to amplify TCRbeta CDR3 regions from genomic DNA. The published analysis was carried out like this. Nucleated cell counts per sample were estimated from amplification of reference gene primers within the assay. Sequence reads were collapsed and filtered to measure the absolute abundance of every unique TCRbeta CDR3 rearrangement. For each sample, productive Simpson clonality was calculated as the square root of Simpson's diversity index over productive rearrangements. Imported from immuneACCESS, the table was reduced by TCRdb to in-frame sequences with V and J called. These copies leave out some clones; in studies compared against another copy, an unresolved V gene accounts for under half, and the cause of the remainder is not known. V, J and clone size are taken as reported in that table, and D and trimming were inferred from the DNA itself. The sample table contains roughly 300,000 clones; only one count was recorded for around 85% of them. Of the sample, roughly 1.5% is held by the ten largest clones.

At one collaborating source in Seattle, patients were enrolled during active infection and were followed longitudinally through the course of disease. Whole blood was collected in K2EDTA tubes by collaborating institutions according to the institutions' own protocols. For TCRbeta analysis, collaborators shipped samples as frozen whole blood, isolated PBMCs, or DNA extracted from either of those sample types. In the germline V gene, CDR1 corresponds to SNHLY and CDR2 to FYNNEI. Measured from the cysteine to the phenylalanine, the CDR3 is 15 residues long. Left in the record is the CDR3 DNA by itself, 45 bases read in frame from the first base. Unmatched junction bases come to 9, with V trimmed by 6 bases and J by 6 bases.

The source material was peripheral blood. The chain employs TRBV2 and TRBJ2-1, with 9 junctional bases fitting TRBD2. This TCR was recovered from a human donor with COVID-19, enrolled during active disease. The donor label of this sample is uncertain. This receptor carries the CDR3 CASSGSGSVVNEQFF. The nucleotide sequence reads TGTGCCAGCAGCGGTAGCGGGAGTGTGGTCAATGAGCAGTTCTTC.